A selection of T cell receptor beta chains follows, all from one sample in a study of CD8+ T cells in alopecia areata. Clones were sequenced by immunoSEQ multiplex PCR, and TCRdb holds only the in-frame ones, with some missing. Among about 180,000 clones listed, over 55% were seen once. This sample comprised CD4+ T cells sorted from blood, obtained at week 0. The receptors derive from a human donor with alopecia areata. Both conserved end residues are part of each CDR3. Fields, in order: D gene, J gene, V gene, clone size, CDR3 DNA, CDR3 protein. A D gene is named only where the DNA matches it firmly. The size field is filled for only some rows; it gives once, few, many or a size class.

D gene: -; J gene: TRBJ2-5; V gene: TRBV10-3; clone size: few; CDR3 DNA: TGTGCCACCCCCCCGGAAGAGACCCAGTACTTC; CDR3 protein: CATPPEETQYF
D gene: -; J gene: TRBJ1-2; V gene: TRBV7-2; clone size: -; CDR3 DNA: TGTGCCAGCAGCTTAGTTACGGGGGGCTATGGCTACACCTTC; CDR3 protein: CASSLVTGGYGYTF
D gene: -; J gene: TRBJ1-2; V gene: TRBV30; clone size: -; CDR3 DNA: TGTGCCTGGAGTGTAATGGGGGTCTATGGCTACACCTTC; CDR3 protein: CAWSVMGVYGYTF
D gene: -; J gene: TRBJ1-1; V gene: TRBV7-2; clone size: -; CDR3 DNA: TGTGCCAGCAGCTTCATCCGCCAGGCTGAAGCTTTCTTT; CDR3 protein: CASSFIRQAEAFF
D gene: -; J gene: TRBJ2-7; V gene: TRBV20-1; clone size: once; CDR3 DNA: TGCAGTGCTAGAGCGGGGTACGAGCAGTACTTC; CDR3 protein: CSARAGYEQYF
D gene: -; J gene: TRBJ2-7; V gene: TRBV28; clone size: -; CDR3 DNA: TGTGCCAGCAGCATCGGCCCACGGGACTCCTACGAGCAGTACTTC; CDR3 protein: CASSIGPRDSYEQYF
D gene: -; J gene: TRBJ1-2; V gene: TRBV7-9; clone size: few; CDR3 DNA: TGTGCCAGCAGCGCTGGGGGCAGGGCTGGCGGCTACACCTTC; CDR3 protein: CASSAGGRAGGYTF
D gene: -; J gene: TRBJ1-1; V gene: TRBV9; clone size: -; CDR3 DNA: TGTGCCAGCAGCGTAGATGGAGGGAAGCAAGCTTTCTTT; CDR3 protein: CASSVDGGKQAFF
D gene: TRBD1; J gene: TRBJ1-2; V gene: TRBV11-3; clone size: -; CDR3 DNA: TGTGCCAGCAGCTCCGGGACAGGGGACTATGGCTACACCTTC; CDR3 protein: CASSSGTGDYGYTF
D gene: -; J gene: TRBJ1-6; V gene: TRBV30; clone size: -; CDR3 DNA: TGTGCCTGGGACAGCCTTGATAATTCACCCCTCCACTTT; CDR3 protein: CAWDSLDNSPLHF
D gene: TRBD1; J gene: TRBJ2-7; V gene: TRBV4-3; clone size: few; CDR3 DNA: TGCGCCAGCAGCCGGGACAGGGGATACGAGCAGTACTTC; CDR3 protein: CASSRDRGYEQYF
D gene: -; J gene: TRBJ2-3; V gene: TRBV2; clone size: -; CDR3 DNA: TGTGCCAGCGGGGAAGCTAGCACAGATACGCAGTATTTT; CDR3 protein: CASGEASTDTQYF
D gene: TRBD1; J gene: TRBJ1-1; V gene: TRBV29-1; clone size: few; CDR3 DNA: TGCAGCGTCGCGGGACAGGGGCTAGTTGAAGCTTTCTTT; CDR3 protein: CSVAGQGLVEAFF
D gene: -; J gene: TRBJ2-1; V gene: TRBV25-1; clone size: many; CDR3 DNA: TGTGCCAGCGCCGGGACCTACAATGAGCAGTTCTTC; CDR3 protein: CASAGTYNEQFF
D gene: -; J gene: TRBJ2-7; V gene: TRBV2; clone size: -; CDR3 DNA: TGTGCCAGCAGTGAGCTTCTCGGGCAGTACTTC; CDR3 protein: CASSELLGQYF
D gene: -; J gene: TRBJ1-1; V gene: TRBV11-3; clone size: -; CDR3 DNA: TGTGCCAGCAGCAAGGGGACAGAAGCTTTCTTT; CDR3 protein: CASSKGTEAFF
D gene: -; J gene: TRBJ1-2; V gene: TRBV29-1; clone size: few; CDR3 DNA: TGCAGCGCCAATTCCGGGACAAAGTATGGCTACACCTTC; CDR3 protein: CSANSGTKYGYTF
D gene: TRBD1; J gene: TRBJ1-2; V gene: TRBV19; clone size: -; CDR3 DNA: TGTGCCAGTAGTAAGACAGGGAGGGAGAGTGGCTACACCTTC; CDR3 protein: CASSKTGRESGYTF
D gene: -; J gene: TRBJ1-5; V gene: TRBV7-2; clone size: few; CDR3 DNA: TGTGCCAGCAGCCTAAGAGGGGCTGGGGGGCGCGGTGGCAATCAGCCCCAGCATTTT; CDR3 protein: CASSLRGAGGRGGNQPQHF
D gene: -; J gene: TRBJ1-2; V gene: TRBV4-3; clone size: once; CDR3 DNA: TGCGCCAGCAGCCGAGTACAGGGTCTGTCTGGCTACACCTTC; CDR3 protein: CASSRVQGLSGYTF
D gene: TRBD1; J gene: TRBJ2-4; V gene: TRBV5-6; clone size: -; CDR3 DNA: TGTGCCAGCAGCATCCGGGACAGGGGCCAAAACATTCAGTACTTC; CDR3 protein: CASSIRDRGQNIQYF
D gene: -; J gene: TRBJ1-1; V gene: TRBV29-1; clone size: few; CDR3 DNA: TGCAGCGTTGTAGGCAGGCTGACGAACACTGAAGCTTTCTTT; CDR3 protein: CSVVGRLTNTEAFF
D gene: -; J gene: TRBJ1-1; V gene: TRBV29-1; clone size: -; CDR3 DNA: TGCAGCGTTGATGATTCAGTTAACACTGAAGCTTTCTTT; CDR3 protein: CSVDDSVNTEAFF
D gene: -; J gene: TRBJ1-1; V gene: TRBV29-1; clone size: -; CDR3 DNA: TGCAGCGGGGGATTGCCGAACACTGAAGCTTTCTTT; CDR3 protein: CSGGLPNTEAFF
D gene: TRBD2; J gene: TRBJ2-7; V gene: TRBV27; clone size: few; CDR3 DNA: TGTGCCAGCAGTTTGACCGGGCTAGCGGGGTTCAGCTCCTACGAGCAGTACTTC; CDR3 protein: CASSLTGLAGFSSYEQYF
D gene: -; J gene: TRBJ1-4; V gene: TRBV4-1; clone size: few; CDR3 DNA: TGCGCCAGCAGCGGAGGGTTGACTGAAAAACTGTTTTTT; CDR3 protein: CASSGGLTEKLFF
D gene: -; J gene: TRBJ2-5; V gene: TRBV6-5; clone size: -; CDR3 DNA: TGTGCCAGCAGTTACGTGCAGAATTCGTACCAAGAGACCCAGTACTTC; CDR3 protein: CASSYVQNSYQETQYF
D gene: TRBD1; J gene: TRBJ1-2; V gene: TRBV7-2; clone size: -; CDR3 DNA: TGTGCCAGCAGCAAGACCATTTTTGACAGGGGCTATGGCTACACCTTC; CDR3 protein: CASSKTIFDRGYGYTF
D gene: -; J gene: TRBJ2-7; V gene: TRBV4-2; clone size: -; CDR3 DNA: TGTGCCAGCAGCCAAGCGACCCAGTCCTACGAGCAGTACTTC; CDR3 protein: CASSQATQSYEQYF
D gene: -; J gene: TRBJ2-3; V gene: TRBV30; clone size: -; CDR3 DNA: TGTGCCTGGAGCGATTTGGGGGGAAGCACAGATACGCAGTATTTT; CDR3 protein: CAWSDLGGSTDTQYF
D gene: -; J gene: TRBJ1-6; V gene: TRBV9; clone size: -; CDR3 DNA: TGTGCCAGCAGCGTAGGAACAGTCAATTCACCCCTCCACTTT; CDR3 protein: CASSVGTVNSPLHF
D gene: -; J gene: TRBJ2-3; V gene: TRBV4-1; clone size: -; CDR3 DNA: TGCGCCAGCAGCCAAGCAGGGACACCTACGCAGTATTTT; CDR3 protein: CASSQAGTPTQYF
D gene: TRBD1; J gene: TRBJ1-6; V gene: TRBV5-1; clone size: -; CDR3 DNA: TGCGCCAGCAGCCAGACGAGTATAGGGGGCGTCGTGTCACCCCTCCACTTT; CDR3 protein: CASSQTSIGGVVSPLHF
D gene: -; J gene: TRBJ1-4; V gene: TRBV7-9; clone size: -; CDR3 DNA: TGTGCCAGCAGCGCCCAGGCGAGTAATGAAAAACTGTTTTTT; CDR3 protein: CASSAQASNEKLFF
D gene: TRBD1; J gene: TRBJ1-1; V gene: TRBV30; clone size: -; CDR3 DNA: TGTGCCTGGAGGGGGGGGGACAGCCTGGTAGAGGGAACCCGCTTC; CDR3 protein: CAWRGGDSLVEGTRF
D gene: -; J gene: TRBJ1-2; V gene: TRBV4-1; clone size: few; CDR3 DNA: TGCGCCAGCAGCCAAACCTCGGACGGAATCGCTAACTATGGCTACACCTTC; CDR3 protein: CASSQTSDGIANYGYTF
D gene: -; J gene: TRBJ2-1; V gene: TRBV7-8; clone size: -; CDR3 DNA: TGTGCCAGCAGCCCCATGCTGGGTTCGGTCGCCCGCGGGTTCTTC; CDR3 protein: CASSPMLGSVARGFF
D gene: TRBD2; J gene: TRBJ2-1; V gene: TRBV7-9; clone size: -; CDR3 DNA: TGTGCCAGCAGCCCCTTAGTCGGACTAGCGGGGCCGTACAATGAGCAGTTCTTC; CDR3 protein: CASSPLVGLAGPYNEQFF
D gene: -; J gene: TRBJ1-6; V gene: TRBV28; clone size: few; CDR3 DNA: TGTGCCAGCAGCTCCTTGGGTGAAGGGGATGAATCACCCCTCCACTTT; CDR3 protein: CASSSLGEGDESPLHF
D gene: TRBD2; J gene: TRBJ2-3; V gene: TRBV18; clone size: -; CDR3 DNA: TGTGCCAGCTCACCAAGTCTAGCGGGGATCACAGATACGCAGTATTTT; CDR3 protein: CASSPSLAGITDTQYF
D gene: TRBD2; J gene: TRBJ2-3; V gene: TRBV29-1; clone size: once; CDR3 DNA: TGCAGCGTTTTACCTAAAGAGCGGGATGGAGCAGATACGCAGTATTTT; CDR3 protein: CSVLPKERDGADTQYF
D gene: TRBD1; J gene: TRBJ1-2; V gene: TRBV29-1; clone size: -; CDR3 DNA: TGCAGCGGACGACAGGGAAACTATGGCTACACCTTC; CDR3 protein: CSGRQGNYGYTF
D gene: TRBD2; J gene: TRBJ2-2; V gene: TRBV5-1; clone size: -; CDR3 DNA: TGCGCCAGCAGCCCAGCGGGGAGGAACACCGGGGAGCTGTTTTTT; CDR3 protein: CASSPAGRNTGELFF
D gene: -; J gene: TRBJ1-4; V gene: TRBV7-2; clone size: -; CDR3 DNA: TGTGCCAGCAGCTTACGACAGAGCTCTGAAAAACTGTTTTTT; CDR3 protein: CASSLRQSSEKLFF
D gene: -; J gene: TRBJ2-5; V gene: TRBV7-7; clone size: many; CDR3 DNA: TGTGCCAGCAGCCTCGGAAGGGCGGTGGTACAAGAGACCCAGTACTTC; CDR3 protein: CASSLGRAVVQETQYF
D gene: -; J gene: TRBJ1-5; V gene: TRBV9; clone size: -; CDR3 DNA: TGTGCCAGCGGGAATAATCAGCCCCAGCATTTT; CDR3 protein: CASGNNQPQHF
D gene: -; J gene: TRBJ2-3; V gene: TRBV27; clone size: -; CDR3 DNA: TGTGCCAGCAGTTCCTTGGGCAGGGCAAAGGGAGATACGCAGTATTTT; CDR3 protein: CASSSLGRAKGDTQYF
D gene: TRBD1; J gene: TRBJ2-7; V gene: TRBV5-1; clone size: few; CDR3 DNA: TGCGCCAGCACATTAAATCCGGGACAGTTCTACGAGCAGTACTTC; CDR3 protein: CASTLNPGQFYEQYF
D gene: -; J gene: TRBJ2-7; V gene: TRBV15; clone size: few; CDR3 DNA: TGTGCCACCAGCAGAGAGGACGAGCAGTACTTC; CDR3 protein: CATSREDEQYF
D gene: -; J gene: TRBJ1-4; V gene: TRBV2; clone size: once; CDR3 DNA: TGTGCCAGCAGTGCCGGGTTCCCTGGTTCTGGAAAACTGTTTTTT; CDR3 protein: CASSAGFPGSGKLFF
D gene: TRBD2; J gene: TRBJ2-3; V gene: TRBV5-1; clone size: -; CDR3 DNA: TGCGCCAGCAGCCCCGGGACTAACTCGGATACGCAGTATTTT; CDR3 protein: CASSPGTNSDTQYF
D gene: -; J gene: TRBJ1-6; V gene: TRBV29-1; clone size: -; CDR3 DNA: TGCAGCGTCACCATCGGGCCGAAAGATAATTCACCCCTCCACTTT; CDR3 protein: CSVTIGPKDNSPLHF
D gene: TRBD2; J gene: TRBJ2-5; V gene: TRBV29-1; clone size: -; CDR3 DNA: TGCAGCGTTGGAGGACTAGCGGGGGGGCAGCGCGAGACCCAGTACTTC; CDR3 protein: CSVGGLAGGQRETQYF
D gene: -; J gene: TRBJ2-5; V gene: TRBV9; clone size: -; CDR3 DNA: TGTGCCAGCAGCGTCGGTTGGGGAAAAGGAGAGACCCAGTACTTC; CDR3 protein: CASSVGWGKGETQYF
D gene: -; J gene: TRBJ2-3; V gene: TRBV29-1; clone size: -; CDR3 DNA: TGCAGCGTCCTCCGGGGCGATACGCAGTATTTT; CDR3 protein: CSVLRGDTQYF
D gene: -; J gene: TRBJ1-2; V gene: TRBV29-1; clone size: -; CDR3 DNA: TGCAGCGTTGGCAATCCGGGGTATGGCTACACCTTC; CDR3 protein: CSVGNPGYGYTF
D gene: TRBD1; J gene: TRBJ1-6; V gene: TRBV7-6; clone size: -; CDR3 DNA: TGTGCCAGCAGCCTCGGACAGGGAGATTCACCCCTCCACTTT; CDR3 protein: CASSLGQGDSPLHF